This is a list of T cell receptor beta chains from one sample in a study of siplizumab effects on memory and regulatory T cells. Clones were sequenced by immunoSEQ multiplex PCR, and TCRdb holds only the in-frame ones, with some missing. The table lists 100,000 to 110,000 clones, 75% to 95% of them singletons. The sequenced sample consisted of CD4+ T cells sorted from blood. The receptor set was obtained from a human donor in good health. Each CDR3 is given with its conserved first and last residue. D genes are given only for firm matches. Size values are once, few and many counts, or a class for expanded clones, and some rows have none.

size	V	J	D	DNA	CDR3
.	TRBV7-2	TRBJ1-5	.	TGTGCCAGCAGCTTAGAAGGGATCCAGCCCCAGCATTTT	CASSLEGIQPQHF
.	TRBV18	TRBJ2-3	TRBD2	TGTGCCAGCTCACCAAGAGCTAGCGGGGGGACAGATACGCAGTATTTT	CASSPRASGGTDTQYF
.	TRBV6-5	TRBJ1-3	TRBD1	TGTGCCAGCAGTTACCAGACAGGGATCGGAAACACCATATATTTT	CASSYQTGIGNTIYF
.	TRBV14	TRBJ2-7	TRBD1	TGTGCCAGCAGCTCTCCGGGACAGGGGCGAGGGGAGCAGTACTTC	CASSSPGQGRGEQYF
.	TRBV12-5	TRBJ2-7	.	TGTGCTAGTGGTCCGCGAGGCTTATTAACCTACGAGCAGTACTTC	CASGPRGLLTYEQYF
.	TRBV10-2	TRBJ1-3	.	TGCGCCAGCAGTGAAGGGGGGGGTATGGACACCATATATTTT	CASSEGGGMDTIYF
.	TRBV29-1	TRBJ2-5	TRBD2	TGCAGCGTGACTAGCGGCCCGGAGACCCAGTACTTC	CSVTSGPETQYF
.	TRBV6-5	TRBJ1-2	.	TGTGCCAGCAGTTACTCGGGCACCTATGGCTACACCTTC	CASSYSGTYGYTF
.	TRBV29-1	TRBJ2-3	.	TGCAGCCCCAGGACTTATGCAGATACGCAGTATTTT	CSPRTYADTQYF
once	TRBV19	TRBJ2-5	TRBD2	TGTGCCAGTAGCGGGGGGGCTATTATGGAGACCCAGTACTTC	CASSGGAIMETQYF
.	TRBV7-9	TRBJ2-7	TRBD1	TGTGCCAGCAGCTTCAACAGGGGTAAGGGCTACGAGCAGTACTTC	CASSFNRGKGYEQYF
.	TRBV19	TRBJ1-1	.	TGTGCCAGTAGATATCAGGTGGAGTACACTGAAGCTTTCTTT	CASRYQVEYTEAFF
.	TRBV11-3	TRBJ1-1	.	TGTGCCAGCAGCACAAGCTTTATATTCGATCCGTCAAGGAACACTGAAGCTTTCTTT	CASSTSFIFDPSRNTEAFF
once	TRBV29-1	TRBJ2-1	.	TGCAGCGTTGAACACGGGAATGAGCAGTTCTTC	CSVEHGNEQFF
.	TRBV30	TRBJ2-7	TRBD1	TGTGCCTGGCAACAGGGGGCGCATTACGAGCAGTACTTC	CAWQQGAHYEQYF
.	TRBV7-2	TRBJ1-5	.	TGTGCCAGCAGCATGGGAGGGGAGGGGAATCAGCCCCAGCATTTT	CASSMGGEGNQPQHF
.	TRBV15	TRBJ2-7	.	TGTGCCACCACGCGGGACTCAGGGTACGAGCAGTACTTC	CATTRDSGYEQYF
once	TRBV5-4	TRBJ1-2	.	TGTGCCAGCAGCGGCCTGGGGGGCGCACTTGTAGGCTACACCTTC	CASSGLGGALVGYTF
.	TRBV19	TRBJ2-5	.	TGTGCCAGTAGTATAGTTCGGGGGTCGGGGGAGACCCAGTACTTC	CASSIVRGSGETQYF
.	TRBV4-2	TRBJ2-7	.	TGTGCCAGCAGCCCCCCGGGCGGCTCCTACGAGCAGTACTTC	CASSPPGGSYEQYF
.	TRBV9	TRBJ2-7	TRBD2	TGTGCCAGCAGCCCTGAGCGGGGCTACGAGCAGTACTTC	CASSPERGYEQYF
.	TRBV5-1	TRBJ1-4	.	TGCGCCAGCAGCTTCTTACAGGATGCAACTAATGAAAAACTGTTTTTT	CASSFLQDATNEKLFF
.	TRBV10-3	TRBJ2-7	TRBD2	TGTGCCACCGGGCGGTCTAGCGGGGCGGACAGCTACGAGCAGTACTTC	CATGRSSGADSYEQYF
.	TRBV6-5	TRBJ1-2	TRBD1	TGTGCCAGCAGTTCACCCTGGACAGGGAACTATGGCTACACCTTC	CASSSPWTGNYGYTF